This T cell receptor beta chain emerged from a study of cytomegalovirus exposure and HLA in healthy donors. Donors consisted of healthy bone marrow donors. PCR primers comprised 60 Vbeta and 13 Jbeta primers. TCRdb keeps only in-frame clones here, not all; method: immunoSEQ multiplex PCR. The data hold tens of thousands of clones, with around 80% observed a single time. This TCR derives from a man aged 35-49 years in good health and CMV-seronegative. Sequencing was performed on PBMCs.

The CDR3 loop is CATSRDPRDRDGYTF. As DNA, the CDR3 is TGTGCCACCAGCAGAGATCCGCGGGATCGAGATGGCTACACCTTC. The chain carries TRBV15 and TRBJ1-2; D gene uncertain. The germline V gene has CDR1 LNHNV and CDR2 YYDKDF (reference sequence). Trimming pared 0 bases from V and 6 bases from J, leaving 14 bases between. The CDR3 consists of 15 residues. The full variable domain, in which reference TRBV15 and TRBJ1-2 provide the parts outside the CDR3, is DAMVIQNPRYQVTQFGKPVTLSCSQTLNHNVMYWYQQKSSQAPKLLFHYYDKDFNNEADTPDNFQSRRPNTSFCFLDIRSPGLGDTAMYLCATSRDPRDRDGYTFGSGTRLTVV.